This TCR beta chain is from a study of blood T cell repertoires in COVID-19 (dated by TCRdb to 2018 to 2021). About the study as a whole: Collaborator samples came from the United States, Italy and Spain and covered acute and convalescent phases of COVID-19. The prospective study material was composed of cDNA or gDNA derived from T cells, B-cell-depleted T cells, or PBMCs. Deeply sampled blood TCRbeta repertoires from subjects exposed to, actively infected with, or recovered from COVID-19 were included in the dataset. A freely available public database, intended as a resource for researchers studying the immune response to SARS-CoV-2, is where the repertoires were released. Samples came from the ongoing ImmuneRACE study (first 160 participants) plus 1,254 subjects from 6 global collaborators. The sample metadata nearly always contained a de-identified subject ID, COVID-19 status, age in years and sex. Where HLA class I and class II types were available, the types were taken from metadata supplied by the sample provider, not from assay-based typing.

What the authors observed across the whole study: The amount of clinical and demographic metadata varied by source and participant and was provided uncurated.

This clone is medium-sized (0.01 to 0.1%) in its sample. Its antigen specificity is not known. Per-nucleotide qualities are absent, and no much larger clonotype sits a single base away. Per the germline V gene (reference sequence), MNHNY is the CDR1 and SVGAGI is the CDR2. From cysteine to phenylalanine, the CDR3 is 9 amino acids long. This entry keeps only the CDR3 DNA: 27 bases, framed from base 1. The V end loses 11 bases and the J end loses 4 bases, and a stretch of 5 bases separates them. TCRbeta CDR3 regions were amplified from genomic DNA by means of the immunoSEQ Assay, a bias-controlled multiplex PCR. The original pipeline was this. The number of nucleated cells in each sample was estimated from the amplification of reference gene primers within the assay. To quantify the absolute abundance of each unique TCRbeta CDR3 rearrangement, sequence reads were collapsed and filtered. For each sample, productive Simpson clonality was calculated as the square root of Simpson's diversity index over productive rearrangements. TCRdb stores this immuneACCESS table with in-frame sequences only. Part of the clones is absent; in the studies checked, under half of the shortfall reflects unresolved V genes, and no reason is known for the rest. V, J and clone size were drawn from that table, and D and trimming were deduced from the DNA. Recorded for this sample are tens of thousands of clones; 78% of them occurred a single time. Over 5.5% of the sample rests with the top ten.

One collaborating source in Seattle enrolled patients while the patients were actively infected and followed the patients over time throughout the course of disease. Collaborating institutions collected whole blood in K2EDTA tubes following their own protocols. For TCRbeta analysis, collaborators shipped samples in one of three forms: frozen whole blood, isolated PBMCs, or DNA extracted from either of those sample types. The chain links TRBV6-6 with TRBJ1-1, with no confidently assigned D gene. This clonotype was obtained from a man aged 65 to 79 with COVID-19, enrolled during active disease. The sequenced sample was peripheral blood. The sequence in DNA is TGTGCCGCGGGCACTGAAGCTTTCTTT. The encoded protein is CAAGTEAFF.